The 20 T cell receptor beta chains in this list originate from one sample, sequenced in a study of regulatory T cells in long-lasting Graves disease. Through Arm-PCR of CDR3 regions and iRepertoire HTBI primers, TCR beta libraries were built. Using its own MiXCR run on the multiplex PCR reads, TCRdb lists one record per CDR3 protein. The table includes a few hundred thousand distinct CDR3 sequences, around a quarter detected once. The time point denotes: persistent/refractory GD, antithyroid drugs over 5 years with positive TRAb. PBMCs were the source of the RNA used for TCR sequencing. Sequenced here: peripheral blood mononuclear cells (PBMCs), sampled when the disease was refractory, from a patient treated with antithyroid drugs. All receptors derive from a female donor with Graves disease.

This clonotype was detected many times. The genes are TRBV20-1 and TRBJ2-7, with TRBD2 matching over 13 bases. CDR3 length: 13 amino acids. V was clipped by 6 bases and J by 2 bases; unmatched bases: 1. Looked up from germline, CDR1 is DFQATT and CDR2 is SNEGSKA (reference sequence). The CDR3 loop reads CSAGTSGTYEQYF. The CDR3 region has the DNA TGCAGTGCCGGGACTAGCGGGACCTACGAGCAGTACTTC.

This clonotype has more than one count but fewer than ten. The chain recombines TRBV3-1 with TRBJ2-7; 10 bases are shared with TRBD2. This CDR3 is built from 14 residues. Germline CDR1 reads LGHDT; CDR2 reads YNNKEL (reference sequence). V was clipped by 5 bases and J by 2 bases; unmatched bases: 3. The CDR3 here is CASSDGTSAYEQYF. In DNA, the CDR3 is TGTGCCAGCAGCGATGGGACTAGCGCCTACGAGCAGTACTTC.

This clonotype occurred many times. The chain recombines TRBV12-3 or TRBV12-4 with TRBJ1-1, with 7 bases lining up with TRBD1. The CDR3 is 14 amino acids. Trimming at V came to 6 bases and at J to 1 base, leaving 5 bases not matched to a gene. CDR3: CASRWGQPNTEAFF. The CDR3 DNA sequence: TGTGCCAGCAGATGGGGACAGCCGAACACTGAAGCTTTCTTT.

The V call is TRBV15, the J call TRBJ2-5; D gene ambiguous. The CDR3 is 12 residues long. Looked up from germline, CDR1 is LNHNV and CDR2 is YYDKDF (reference sequence). V lost 4 bases to trimming and J lost 5 bases, with 8 bases between them. The CDR3 DNA is TGTGCCACCAGCATTCTGGGGGAGACCCAGTACTTC. Its protein product is CATSILGETQYF.

This clonotype was found many times. J is TRBJ1-2 and V is TRBV28; no reliable D call. The CDR3 extends over 11 amino acids. V was shortened by 4 bases and J by 5 bases, with 5 bases between the two germline ends. From germline, CDR1 is MDHEN and CDR2 SYDVKM. The CDR3, as DNA: TGTGCCAGCAGTTCCCGATATGGCTACACCTTC. It translates to CASSSRYGYTF.

This chain uses TRBV19 with TRBJ1-1, with D tentatively TRBD1 (5 bases). Per germline, CDR1 LNHDA and CDR2 SQIVND (reference sequence). The CDR3 length is 17 residues. The V and J ends lost 3 bases and 4 bases respectively, with 21 bases between them. The CDR3 DNA follows: TGTGCCAGTAGTATCGACTCAAGGGGACTTTCGGGCACTGAAGCTTTCTTT. It is translated as CASSIDSRGLSGTEAFF.

The V gene is TRBV5-8, the J gene TRBJ2-2; D is unresolved. This CDR3 is 17 amino acids long. Between the trimmed V and J ends, which lost 2 bases and 5 bases, there was a span of 19 bases. Germline V lookup: CDR1 SGHTS, CDR2 YDEGEE. The CDR3 DNA follows: TGTGCCAGCAGCTTCGTCACGCAGACGTTTGGGACCGGGGAGCTGTTTTTT. Translation gives CASSFVTQTFGTGELFF.

This clonotype was picked up a small number of times. This chain uses TRBV20-1 with TRBJ2-2, with D perhaps TRBD2 (5 bases). The germline V and J ends were trimmed by 6 bases and 4 bases, with 21 bases remaining between them. This CDR3 comprises 16 residues. From germline, CDR1 is DFQATT and CDR2 SNEGSKA (reference sequence). Here the CDR3 DNA reads TGCAGTGCAAAAGTTGGGTGGGAGAGAGGCACCGGGGAGCTGTTTTTT. This translates into CSAKVGWERGTGELFF.

This clonotype appeared a few times. The rearrangement joins TRBV28 to TRBJ2-2; the D gene is possibly TRBD2 (6 bases). The germline V gene encodes CDR1 MDHEN and CDR2 SYDVKM. The CDR3 contains 15 residues. Trimming removed 7 bases from V and 7 bases from J, with 19 bases in between. CDR3 in DNA: TGTGCCAGCAAGAGTACCGGGACTCCGTTCGGGGAGCTGTTTTTT. Amino acids: CASKSTGTPFGELFF.

The rearrangement uses TRBV29-1 and TRBJ2-7; 9 nucleotides align to TRBD2. CDR3 length: 14 amino acids. V gave up 6 bases and J gave up 4 bases; unmatched junction bases: 10. Germline-derived CDR1 and CDR2 are SQVTM and ANQGSEA. CDR3 loop: CSVDLAGMGYEQYF. The CDR3 DNA is TGCAGCGTGGATCTAGCGGGGATGGGATACGAGCAGTACTTC.

This clonotype has more than one count but fewer than ten. V gene TRBV19 combines with J gene TRBJ2-7; D is ambiguous. V lost 3 bases to trimming and J lost 8 bases, with 8 bases between them. Looked up from germline, CDR1 is LNHDA and CDR2 is SQIVND (reference sequence). CDR3 length: 11 amino acids. The CDR3 coding sequence is TGTGCCAGTAGTATCGGTGAAAAGCAGTACTTC. Encoded protein: CASSIGEKQYF.

This clonotype showed up just a few times. The chain uses TRBV25-1 and TRBJ1-1, with 7 bases identical to TRBD1. Germline CDR1 is MGHDK and CDR2 is SYGVNS. The CDR3 loop spans 11 amino acids. After removal of 6 bases from V and 11 bases from J, the junction contained 6 bases not matched to a gene. CDR3 bases: TGTGCCAGCAGGATGGACAGGTGGGCTTTCTTT. This sequence encodes CASRMDRWAFF. The variable domain in full, completed from reference TRBV25-1 and TRBJ1-1, reads EADIYQTPRYLVIGTGKKITLECSQTMGHDKMYWYQQDPGMELHLIHYSYGVNSTEKGDLSSESTVSRIRTEHFPLTLESARPSHTSQYLCASRMDRWAFFGQGTRLTVV.

Of note for this clonotype: This could be a read error, since a much larger clone is one nucleotide away. The CDR3 does not close with the conserved phenylalanine or tryptophan, likely indicating a read error. The gene calls are TRBV20-1 and TRBJ2-5; perhaps TRBD2 as D (5 bases). V lost 2 bases to trimming and J lost 1 base, with 14 bases between them. This CDR3 spans 15 amino acids. Germline V gives CDR1 DFQATT, CDR2 SNEGSKA (reference sequence). CDR3 loop: CSARSPDLSQETQYL. CDR3 DNA: TGCAGTGCTAGATCTCCGGACTTATCCCAAGAGACCCAGTACCTC.

V usage is TRBV9 and J usage is TRBJ1-2; D gene unclear. V was trimmed by 0 bases and J by 5 bases, leaving 8 bases between them. Germline V lookup: CDR1 SGDLS, CDR2 YYNGEE. The CDR3 has 13 residues. CDR3 bases: TGTGCCAGCAGCGTAGATCCCGGGTATGGCTACACCTTC. Translation gives CASSVDPGYGYTF. Drawing the rest from reference TRBV9 and TRBJ1-2, the complete variable domain is DSGVTQTPKHLITATGQRVTLRCSPRSGDLSVYWYQQSLDQGLQFLIQYYNGEERAKGNILERFSAQQFPDLHSELNLSSLELGDSALYFCASSVDPGYGYTFGSGTRLTVV.

This rearrangement joins TRBV11-2 to TRBJ1-4; TRBD1 might be the D (5 bases). The CDR3 has 16 residues. V was clipped by 5 bases and J by 4 bases, with 17 bases between them. Germline V gene lookup returns CDR1 SGHAT and CDR2 FQNNGV. For the CDR3, the DNA is TGTGCCAGCAGCCTTCCCCCGGGGGGGTTTAATGAAAAACTGTTTTTT. It specifies CASSLPPGGFNEKLFF.

In its sample, this clonotype was seen many times. The CDR3 reads CASSEGRFSYEQYF. DNA of the CDR3: TGTGCCAGCAGTGAGGGTCGGTTCTCCTACGAGCAGTACTTC. The chain carries TRBV2 and TRBJ2-7; D remains unclear. CDR1 and CDR2 (germline): SNHLY, FYNNEI. Trimming cost V 3 bases and J 0 bases, with 9 bases left between them. The CDR3 has 14 residues.

In its sample, this clonotype was seen many times. V is TRBV12-3 or TRBV12-4 and J is TRBJ1-6; D gene ambiguous. The CDR3 extends over 14 amino acids. The V end was cut by 4 bases, the J end by 6 bases, with 10 bases between. The CDR3 reads CASSSGMTNSPLHF. CDR3 nucleotide sequence: TGTGCCAGCAGTTCCGGGATGACTAATTCACCCCTCCACTTT.

This clonotype was detected only a few times. The chain's CDR3 is CASGSNTGELFF. The CDR3 bases are TGTGCCAGCGGAAGTAACACCGGGGAGCTGTTTTTT. The chain employs TRBV6-1 and TRBJ2-2; D is undetermined. Trimming removed 8 bases from V and 2 bases from J, with 6 bases in between. The CDR3 totals 12 residues. The germline V gene encodes CDR1 MNHNS and CDR2 SASEGT.

This chain links TRBV6-1 with TRBJ1-5; D gene ambiguous. From germline, CDR1 is MNHNS and CDR2 SASEGT. V lost 2 bases to trimming and J lost 1 base, with 9 bases between them. The CDR3 consists of 15 residues. CDR3 residues: CASSEWTGSNQPQHF. The CDR3, as DNA: TGTGCCAGCAGTGAATGGACTGGGAGCAATCAGCCCCAGCATTTT.

This clonotype was counted many times. A read error may produce the germline difference seen at one junction end. The chain uses TRBV7-2 and TRBJ1-2, with D unresolved. Germline loops: CDR1 SGHTA, CDR2 FQGNSA. This CDR3 is built from 13 residues. CDR3 region: CASGLRYSVGYTF. As DNA, the CDR3 is TGTGCCAGCGGCTTAAGGTACTCAGTCGGCTACACCTTC.